These 20 T cell receptor beta chains originate from one sample sequenced in a study of blood T cell repertoires in COVID-19. Method: immunoSEQ multiplex PCR; TCRdb's copy keeps in-frame clones and lacks some. This table holds about 260,000 clones, over 80% found once. Sequencing input: PBMCs or T cells enriched from blood (not recorded which). The source is a man over 45 who had been exposed to COVID-19.

J is TRBJ2-7 and V is TRBV5-6, with D perhaps TRBD2 (6 bases). The CDR3 loop spans 13 amino acids. Trimming cost V 3 bases and J 3 bases, with 10 bases left between them. Germline V lookup: CDR1 SGHDT, CDR2 YYEEEE. CDR3 coding DNA: TGTGCCAGCAGCTCCTGGACTAACTACGAGCAGTACGTC. Amino acids: CASSSWTNYEQYV.

J is TRBJ2-3 and V is TRBV5-8, with D maybe TRBD1 (5 bases). V was trimmed by 7 bases and J by 3 bases, leaving 24 bases between them. The CDR3 is 17 residues long. Germline V gene lookup returns CDR1 SGHTS and CDR2 YDEGEE. The CDR3 protein is CASGLFQSATGTDTQYF. The CDR3 DNA reads as TGTGCCAGCGGTCTGTTTCAAAGCGCTACAGGTACAGATACGCAGTATTTT.

The chain carries TRBV19 and TRBJ1-5, with 7 bases matching TRBD1. V shed 6 bases, J shed 6 bases, and the junction held 11 bases outside the gene matches. This CDR3 is 15 amino acids long. Looked up from germline, CDR1 is LNHDA and CDR2 is SQIVND (reference sequence). CDR3 sequence reads: CASSPNRGGGQPQHF. The CDR3 region has the DNA TGTGCCAGTAGCCCAAACAGGGGAGGCGGTCAGCCCCAGCATTTT.

V usage is TRBV29-1 and J usage is TRBJ1-1; D is unresolved. V was pared by 3 bases and J by 1 base, with 9 bases between. From germline, CDR1 is SQVTM and CDR2 ANQGSEA. There are 13 residues in the CDR3. The CDR3 nucleotides read TGCAGCGTTGACCCGGGAGGGAACACTGAAGCTTTCTTT. Amino acid sequence: CSVDPGGNTEAFF. The variable domain in full, with the rest retrieved from reference TRBV29-1 and TRBJ1-1, is SAVISQKPSRDICQRGTSLTIQCQVDSQVTMMFWYRQQPGQSLTLIATANQGSEATYESGFVIDKFPISRPNLTFSTLTVSNMSPEDSSIYLCSVDPGGNTEAFFGQGTRLTVV.

This clone came up once. This sample also contains other DNA sequences that code for the same CDR3. This CDR3 reads CASSLRTGNEQFF. The CDR3 DNA reads TGTGCCAGCAGCCTAAGGACAGGGAATGAGCAGTTCTTC. The rearrangement links TRBV7-3 to TRBJ2-1, with 8 bases fitting TRBD1. The V gene end was trimmed by 5 bases and the J gene end by 7 bases; junction bases not matched to a gene: 4. Germline CDR1 and CDR2: SGHTA and FQGTGA. The CDR3 extends over 13 amino acids.

The gene calls are TRBV6-5 and TRBJ1-2; 9 bases line up with TRBD1. In germline, CDR1 is MNHEY, CDR2 SVGAGI. Germline trimming cut 5 bases from V and 8 bases from J; bases unmatched to any gene: 3. The CDR3 is 12 amino acids. Here the CDR3 reads CASSRGQGGYTF. The CDR3 DNA is TGTGCCAGCAGTAGAGGACAGGGGGGCTACACCTTC.

This clone was seen only a few times. The chain couples TRBV2 to TRBJ2-7, with a tentative D call TRBD1 (5 bases). From germline, CDR1 is SNHLY and CDR2 FYNNEI. The V and J ends lost 6 bases and 2 bases respectively, with 8 bases between them. This CDR3 has 12 residues. CDR3 region: CASRTDTYEQYF. The CDR3 DNA is TGTGCCAGCAGAACGGACACCTACGAGCAGTACTTC.

This chain uses TRBV6-5 with TRBJ2-1, with TRBD1 as a possible D gene (5 bases). The CDR3 runs 15 residues. The ends were cut back, 7 bases at V and 7 bases at J, with 20 bases in the middle. CDR1 MNHEY and CDR2 SVGAGI come from the germline V gene. The DNA of the CDR3 is TGTGCCAGCACCAAACAGGCGAAGGGTAGGAATGAGCAGTTCTTC. This gives the protein CASTKQAKGRNEQFF.

This chain links TRBV11-2 with TRBJ1-2, with TRBD1 identical over 10 bases. The germline gives CDR1 SGHAT, CDR2 FQNNGV. The CDR3 is made up of 19 amino acids. With 1 base clipped from V and 4 bases from J, the junction kept 15 bases outside the gene matches. Here the CDR3 reads CASSLAGTRDRGPVYGYTF. The CDR3 DNA reads as TGTGCCAGCAGCTTAGCCGGGACCCGGGACAGGGGTCCGGTCTATGGCTACACCTTC.

A single count supports this clone. V usage is TRBV4-1 and J usage is TRBJ1-2, with 8 bases that match TRBD1. Trimming removed 4 bases from V and 3 bases from J; junction bases left unmatched: 10. The CDR3 loop spans 16 amino acids. CDR1 and CDR2 (germline): MGHRA, YSYEKL. DNA for the CDR3: TGCGCCAGCAGCCCCCCAGGGGGCCCGCCATACTATGGCTACACCTTC. Residues: CASSPPGGPPYYGYTF.

The chain recombines TRBV19 with TRBJ1-3; TRBD1 aligns across 7 bases. The V gene's germline CDR1 is LNHDA and CDR2 SQIVND (reference sequence). V dropped 4 bases and J dropped 2; count of bases not matched to a gene: 5. This CDR3 is built from 15 residues. CDR3 in amino acids: CASSRDRSPGNTIYF. CDR3 coding DNA: TGTGCCAGTAGTAGGGACAGAAGTCCTGGAAACACCATATATTTT.

CDR3: CASSLGQMSSGNTIYF. CDR3 sequence (DNA): TGCGCCAGCAGCTTGGGACAGATGAGCTCTGGAAACACCATATATTTT. The chain is built from TRBV5-1 and TRBJ1-3, with a weak D call TRBD1 (5 bases). Trimming removed 0 bases at V and 0 bases at J, with 10 bases between. Germline-derived CDR1 and CDR2 are SGHRS and YFSETQ. The CDR3 runs 16 residues.

This sequence joins TRBV28 and TRBJ1-2; TRBD1 is a possible D gene (5 bases). This CDR3 contains 17 residues. Trimming stripped 2 bases from V and 4 bases from J, with 20 bases between. Germline values: CDR1 MDHEN, CDR2 SYDVKM. The CDR3 loop is CASSLPLGPGSSYGYTF. The DNA of the CDR3 is TGTGCCAGCAGTTTACCCTTGGGGCCAGGGTCCAGCTATGGCTACACCTTC.

The chain recombines TRBV19 with TRBJ1-1; unclear D gene. CDR1 and CDR2 from the germline V gene are LNHDA and SQIVND (reference sequence). This CDR3 contains 13 residues. The V gene lost 8 bases and the J gene lost 2 bases, with 12 bases spanning the gap. The CDR3, as DNA: TGTGCCAGTCACCGTAGCCGAAACACTGAAGCTTTCTTT. Translating gives CASHRSRNTEAFF.

The rearrangement uses TRBV10-3 and TRBJ1-2; maybe TRBD1 (5 bases). V lost 3 bases and J 3 bases, leaving 8 bases between the germline ends. The CDR3 extends over 13 amino acids. In germline, CDR1 is ENHRY, CDR2 SYGVKD. In DNA form, the CDR3 reads TGTGCCATCAGTGAATGGGGCTACTATGGCTACACCTTC. It yields the protein CAISEWGYYGYTF.

The V and J genes are TRBV2 and TRBJ1-1; D is possibly TRBD1 (6 bases). V was shortened by 2 bases and J by 2 bases, with 15 bases between the two germline ends. Germline CDR1 SNHLY, CDR2 FYNNEI. The CDR3 has 16 residues. This CDR3 reads CASSETAPGANTEAFF. The CDR3 DNA is TGTGCCAGCAGTGAAACCGCCCCAGGGGCTAACACTGAAGCTTTCTTT.

This clone showed up many times. The V gene is TRBV5-1, the J gene TRBJ2-5; 7 nucleotides match TRBD2. Trimming took 4 bases from V and 1 from J; bases not matched to a gene: 10. CDR3 length: 16 residues. Germline lookup yields CDR1 SGHRS and CDR2 YFSETQ. This CDR3 reads CASSPNPAGVQETQYF. CDR3 DNA sequence: TGCGCCAGCAGCCCAAACCCGGCGGGGGTCCAAGAGACCCAGTACTTC. Full variable domain (outside the CDR3, taken from reference TRBV5-1 and TRBJ2-5): KAGVTQTPRYLIKTRGQQVTLSCSPISGHRSVSWYQQTPGQGLQFLFEYFSETQRNKGNFPGRFSGRQFSNSRSEMNVSTLELGDSALYLCASSPNPAGVQETQYFGPGTRLLVL.

The rearrangement uses TRBV30 and TRBJ1-4; 8 bases line up with TRBD1. The CDR3 extends over 13 amino acids. V trimming: 5 bases; J trimming: 7 bases; junction bases outside the gene matches: 6. The germline gives CDR1 GTSNPN, CDR2 SVGIG (reference sequence). The CDR3 DNA follows: TGTGCCTGGGGGGACAGGAATTTTGAAAAACTGTTTTTT. Translated, it gives CAWGDRNFEKLFF.

The genes are TRBV19 and TRBJ1-2; no definite D call. V was trimmed by 1 base and J by 2 bases, leaving 8 bases between them. The germline V gene has CDR1 LNHDA and CDR2 SQIVND (reference sequence). This CDR3 region has 14 residues. This chain's CDR3 is CASSIARGNYGYTF. Written as DNA, the CDR3 is TGTGCCAGTAGTATAGCTCGCGGAAACTATGGCTACACCTTC.

The rearrangement joins TRBV19 to TRBJ2-3; no reliable D call. With 5 bases removed from V and 4 bases from J, the gap between germline ends came to 19 bases. Germline CDR1 and CDR2: LNHDA and SQIVND (reference sequence). CDR3 size: 16 residues. CDR3 bases: TGTGCCAGTAGTTCAAGGAGTTTTTACCTCGCAGATACGCAGTATTTT. Its translation: CASSSRSFYLADTQYF. Variable domain in full (rest from reference TRBV19 and TRBJ2-3): DGGITQSPKYLFRKEGQNVTLSCEQNLNHDAMYWYRQDPGQGLRLIYYSQIVNDFQKGDIAEGYSVSREKKESFPLTVTSAQKNPTAFYLCASSSRSFYLADTQYFGPGTRLTVL.